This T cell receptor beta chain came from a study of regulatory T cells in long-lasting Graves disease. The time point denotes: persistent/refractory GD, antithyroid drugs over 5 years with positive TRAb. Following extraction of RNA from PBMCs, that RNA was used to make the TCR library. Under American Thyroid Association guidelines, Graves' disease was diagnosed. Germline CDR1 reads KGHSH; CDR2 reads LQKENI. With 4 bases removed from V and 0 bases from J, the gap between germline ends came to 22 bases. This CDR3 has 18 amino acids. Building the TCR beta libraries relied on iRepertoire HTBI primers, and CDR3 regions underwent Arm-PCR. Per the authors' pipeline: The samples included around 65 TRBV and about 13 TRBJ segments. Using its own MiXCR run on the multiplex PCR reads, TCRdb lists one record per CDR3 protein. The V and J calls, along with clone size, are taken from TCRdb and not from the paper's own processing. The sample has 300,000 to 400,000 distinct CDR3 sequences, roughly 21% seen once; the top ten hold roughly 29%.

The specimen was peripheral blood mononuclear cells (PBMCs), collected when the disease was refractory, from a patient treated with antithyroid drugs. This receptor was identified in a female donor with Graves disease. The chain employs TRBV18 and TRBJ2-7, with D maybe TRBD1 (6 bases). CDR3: CASSRLGSPQGPSYEQYF. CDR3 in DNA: TGTGCCAGCTCACGGTTAGGGTCCCCGCAGGGGCCCTCCTACGAGCAGTACTTC.